The next 23 T cell receptor beta chains were all read from a single sample in a study of blood T cell repertoires in COVID-19. Sequenced by immunoSEQ multiplex PCR; TCRdb stores in-frame clones only, minus some. Counted here are 95,000 to 150,000 clones, more than 75% occurring once; the ten biggest clones make up 3.9%. The sample comprised peripheral blood. These receptors were taken from a man in his 60s with acute or convalescent COVID-19.

This chain links TRBV2 with TRBJ1-6; D possibly corresponds to TRBD1 (6 bases). Trimming removed 7 bases from V and 9 bases from J, with 19 bases in between. CDR1 and CDR2 from the germline V gene are SNHLY and FYNNEI. The CDR3 extends over 15 amino acids. As DNA, the CDR3 is TGTGCCAGCAACAGCAGGGGTGGCATGGGTTCACCCCTCCACTTT. Translated: CASNSRGGMGSPLHF.

The V and J genes are TRBV28 and TRBJ2-7; no firm D call. Looked up from germline, CDR1 is MDHEN and CDR2 is SYDVKM. With 5 bases removed from V and 5 bases from J, the gap between germline ends came to 16 bases. The CDR3 spans 14 residues. CDR3: CASSVAAGHHEQYF. DNA for the CDR3: TGTGCCAGCAGTGTCGCCGCAGGTCACCACGAGCAGTACTTC.

The table lists this clone with a few counts. The J gene is TRBJ1-2, the V gene TRBV7-8; TRBD1 is a possible D gene (5 bases). This CDR3 contains 13 residues. Trimming shortened V by 6 bases and J by 4 bases, and 12 bases separated the two germline ends. Germline V lookup: CDR1 SGHVS, CDR2 FQNEAQ. CDR3 region: CASSPPGLYGYTF. The CDR3 region has the DNA TGTGCCAGCAGTCCGCCAGGGCTCTATGGCTACACCTTC.

This chain links TRBV24-1 with TRBJ1-2, with a tentative D call TRBD1 (5 bases). Germline V gene data show CDR1 as KGHDR and CDR2 as SFDVKD. V was clipped by 2 bases and J by 4 bases, with 7 bases between them. This CDR3 is 13 amino acids long. The CDR3 sequence is CATSDSGFYGYTF. The CDR3 DNA reads TGTGCCACCAGTGATTCAGGGTTCTATGGCTACACCTTC.

The CDR3 coding sequence is TGTGCCACCAGCCAGGGGCAGGGCGATGAAAAACTGTTTTTT. This codes for CATSQGQGDEKLFF. The V call is TRBV15, the J call TRBJ1-4, with D maybe TRBD1 (6 bases). The CDR3 is made up of 14 amino acids. V was clipped by 5 bases and J by 6 bases, with 13 bases between them. Germline V gives CDR1 LNHNV, CDR2 YYDKDF (reference sequence).

The rearrangement joins TRBV29-1 to TRBJ1-6; 7 nucleotides match TRBD1. The CDR3 loop spans 13 amino acids. V dropped 4 bases and J dropped 7; count of bases not matched to a gene: 4. CDR1 is SQVTM, CDR2 ANQGSEA, per germline. CDR3 amino acids: CSVGQGQNSPLHF. Here the CDR3 DNA reads TGCAGCGTTGGACAGGGTCAGAATTCACCCCTCCACTTT.

The chain employs TRBV19 and TRBJ2-7, with 9 positions matching TRBD1. This CDR3 is built from 13 residues. Trimming at V came to 5 bases and at J to 3 bases, leaving 2 bases not matched to a gene. Germline values: CDR1 LNHDA, CDR2 SQIVND (reference sequence). The CDR3 protein is CASSGDRDYEQYF. For the CDR3, the DNA is TGTGCCAGTAGTGGGGACAGGGACTACGAGCAGTACTTC. The variable domain in full, completed from reference TRBV19 and TRBJ2-7, reads DGGITQSPKYLFRKEGQNVTLSCEQNLNHDAMYWYRQDPGQGLRLIYYSQIVNDFQKGDIAEGYSVSREKKESFPLTVTSAQKNPTAFYLCASSGDRDYEQYFGPGTRLTVT.

The chain joins TRBV7-2 to TRBJ2-3; D remains ambiguous. Germline V CDR1 and CDR2: SGHTA, FQGNSA. V was cut by 1 base and J by 0 bases, with 5 bases left in between. The CDR3 contains 14 residues. Here the CDR3 DNA reads TGTGCCAGCAGCTTAGGGGCTAGCACAGATACGCAGTATTTT. Translated: CASSLGASTDTQYF.

This clone came up a few times. This chain connects TRBV29-1 to TRBJ2-1; no clear D. Between the trimmed V and J ends, which lost 3 bases and 2 bases, there was a span of 5 bases. Per germline, CDR1 SQVTM and CDR2 ANQGSEA. This CDR3 comprises 12 residues. The CDR3 loop is CSVEFTYNEQFF. The CDR3 coding sequence is TGCAGCGTTGAGTTCACCTACAATGAGCAGTTCTTC.

V and J are TRBV11-3 and TRBJ1-1; TRBD1 matches at 8 bases. CDR1 is SGHNT, CDR2 YENEEA, per germline. There are 13 residues in the CDR3. Trimming took 3 bases from V and 4 from J; bases not matched to a gene: 1. The CDR3: CASSFQGATEAFF. The CDR3, as DNA: TGTGCCAGCAGCTTTCAGGGGGCCACTGAAGCTTTCTTT.

The gene calls are TRBV3-1 (or the pseudogene TRBV3-2) and TRBJ2-7; D might be TRBD1 (6 bases). The germline V gene has CDR1 LGHDT and CDR2 YNNKEL (reference sequence). Trimming took off 4 bases at V and 5 bases at J, with 9 bases between the two ends. The CDR3 runs to 12 residues. The CDR3 sequence is CASSPQGDEQYF. CDR3 sequence (DNA): TGTGCCAGCAGCCCACAGGGTGACGAGCAGTACTTC.

The chain links TRBV5-4 to TRBJ2-1, with 9 bases identical to TRBD1. CDR3 length: 15 residues. V dropped 0 bases and J dropped 8; count of bases not matched to a gene: 6. Germline V gene lookup returns CDR1 SGHNT and CDR2 YYREEE (reference sequence). CDR3 sequence: CASSLGGQGSDEQFF. CDR3 DNA: TGTGCCAGCAGCTTGGGTGGACAGGGGTCGGATGAGCAGTTCTTC.

V and J are TRBV5-4 and TRBJ1-1; 7 bases line up with TRBD1. CDR3 length: 13 amino acids. Germline CDR1 and CDR2: SGHNT and YYREEE (reference sequence). The V and J ends lost 3 bases and 4 bases, in that order; junction bases with no gene match: 3. This CDR3 is CASSSGTATEAFF. The DNA for the CDR3 is TGTGCCAGCAGCTCAGGGACAGCCACTGAAGCTTTCTTT.

CDR3 in amino acids: CASSQESVTANYGYTF. CDR3 DNA sequence: TGCGCCAGCAGCCAAGAGAGCGTGACCGCTAACTATGGCTACACCTTC. V is TRBV4-3 and J is TRBJ1-2; D gene uncertain. This CDR3 has 16 amino acids. The V end was cut by 0 bases, the J end by 0 bases, with 11 bases between. Germline CDR1 is LGHNA and CDR2 is YSLEER.

The V and J genes are TRBV5-4 and TRBJ2-3; 9 bases map to TRBD2. CDR3 length: 17 residues. Losses at the gene ends were 0 bases for V and 2 bases for J; bases not matched to a gene: 7. CDR1 SGHNT and CDR2 YYREEE come from the germline V gene (reference sequence). For the CDR3, the DNA is TGTGCCAGCAGCTTGGGACTAGCGGAACACCTCACAGATACGCAGTATTTT. Its translation is CASSLGLAEHLTDTQYF.

This CDR3 reads CASSSRTGQNSPLHF. CDR3 DNA sequence: TGTGCCAGCAGCTCACGGACAGGGCAAAACTCACCCCTCCACTTT. J is TRBJ1-6 and V is TRBV5-4; 8 bases match TRBD1. The germline gives CDR1 SGHNT, CDR2 YYREEE (reference sequence). This CDR3 is built from 15 residues. With 3 bases clipped from V and 10 bases from J, the junction kept 9 bases outside the gene matches.

The gene calls are TRBV30 and TRBJ1-4; unclear D gene. Trimming removed 4 bases at V and 3 bases at J, with 12 bases between. This CDR3 contains 14 residues. Germline CDR1 is GTSNPN and CDR2 is SVGIG (reference sequence). The DNA of the CDR3 is TGTGCCTGGACTGGAGGCGGATCTAATGAAAAACTGTTTTTT. It yields the protein CAWTGGGSNEKLFF.

The rearrangement uses TRBV19 and TRBJ1-5; D ambiguous. Germline CDR1 and CDR2: LNHDA and SQIVND (reference sequence). The CDR3 runs 12 residues. V was pared by 6 bases and J by 4 bases, with 7 bases between. The CDR3 nucleotides read TGTGCCAGTAGCCTTTTTAATCAGCCCCAGCATTTT. Its protein product is CASSLFNQPQHF.

This rearrangement joins TRBV6-1 to TRBJ1-1, with D perhaps TRBD1 (6 bases). Germline CDR1 and CDR2: MNHNS and SASEGT. V was trimmed by 3 bases and J by 4 bases, leaving 12 bases between them. The CDR3 is 14 residues long. The CDR3 sequence: CASSDDRLGTEAFF. The CDR3 region has the DNA TGTGCCAGCAGTGACGACAGGTTAGGCACTGAAGCTTTCTTT.

V is TRBV5-4 and J is TRBJ2-7, with 7 bases fitting TRBD1. The CDR3 consists of 13 residues. Losses at the gene ends were 3 bases for V and 6 bases for J; bases not matched to a gene: 6. Germline CDR1 and CDR2: SGHNT and YYREEE (reference sequence). For the CDR3, the DNA is TGTGCCAGCAGCTCGGGACAGACGGCCGAGCAGTACTTC. This translates into CASSSGQTAEQYF.

This chain joins TRBV29-1 and TRBJ1-1; D call uncertain. Germline V gene lookup returns CDR1 SQVTM and CDR2 ANQGSEA. V gave up 7 bases and J gave up 2 bases, with 14 bases separating them. The CDR3 has 13 residues. The CDR3 nucleotides are TGCAGCGGAAACACGATCCGAAACACTGAAGCTTTCTTT. It encodes CSGNTIRNTEAFF. The full variable domain, rest sourced from reference TRBV29-1 and TRBJ1-1, is SAVISQKPSRDICQRGTSLTIQCQVDSQVTMMFWYRQQPGQSLTLIATANQGSEATYESGFVIDKFPISRPNLTFSTLTVSNMSPEDSSIYLCSGNTIRNTEAFFGQGTRLTVV.

This chain links TRBV9 with TRBJ2-1; 9 nucleotides align to TRBD2. The CDR3 totals 16 residues. The J segment lost 8 bases and the V segment lost 4 bases, leaving 13 bases of the junction unmatched. CDR1 and CDR2 from the germline V gene are SGDLS and YYNGEE. CDR3 coding DNA: TGTGCCAGCAGCCCCAGGAGTGGGACTAGCTTCGATGAGCAGTTCTTC. Its protein is CASSPRSGTSFDEQFF.

V gene TRBV14 combines with J gene TRBJ2-2; tentatively, D is TRBD1 (6 bases). V was pared by 4 bases and J by 0 bases, with 9 bases between. CDR3 length: 15 residues. From germline, CDR1 is SGHDN and CDR2 FVKESK. DNA of the CDR3: TGTGCCAGCAGCCCAGGGACACCGAACACCGGGGAGCTGTTTTTT. This sequence encodes CASSPGTPNTGELFF.